This TCR beta chain originates from a study of blood T cell repertoires in COVID-19. With 1 base removed from V and 3 bases from J, the gap between germline ends came to 9 bases. The CDR3 loop spans 14 amino acids. Per the germline V gene, CDR1 is SGHAT and CDR2 is FQNNGV. Here immunoSEQ multiplex PCR was the method, and the copy in TCRdb shows in-frame clones only, minus some. The sample carries 150,000 to 200,000 clones, around 73% recorded once. The clonotype was recovered from a woman aged 50 to 60 who had recovered from COVID-19. The sample comprised PBMCs or T cells enriched from blood (not recorded which). The chain carries TRBV11-2 and TRBJ2-5; D gene ambiguous. The CDR3 is CASSLGPVKETQYF. As DNA, the CDR3 is TGTGCCAGCAGCTTAGGTCCAGTTAAAGAGACCCAGTACTTC.